The T cell receptor beta chain described here comes from a study of blood T cell repertoires in COVID-19. Study-level information: From T cells, B-cell-depleted T cells, or PBMCs came the material, which was cDNA or gDNA.

The V and J ends lost 4 bases and 7 bases, in that order; junction bases with no gene match: 8. The germline CDR1 and CDR2 sequences are SGHAT and FQNNGV. The CDR3 spans 15 residues. Seattle researchers signed up patients amid active infection and tracked them longitudinally. The assay was immunoSEQ multiplex PCR, and TCRdb's table has in-frame clones only and misses some. Here the sample spans roughly 350,000 clones, 80% to 90% being singletons. The sample consisted of peripheral blood. This TCR derives from a woman between 50 and 59 years old with COVID-19, enrolled during active disease. The V gene is TRBV11-2, the J gene TRBJ1-4, with 8 bases identical to TRBD1. The CDR3 loop is CASSSWTGQGEKLFF. The CDR3 bases are TGTGCCAGCAGCTCATGGACAGGGCAGGGTGAAAAACTGTTTTTT. Drawing the rest from reference TRBV11-2 and TRBJ1-4, the complete variable domain is EAGVAQSPRYKIIEKRQSVAFWCNPISGHATLYWYQQILGQGPKLLIQFQNNGVVDDSQLPKDRFSAERLKGVDSTLKIQPAKLEDSAVYLCASSSWTGQGEKLFFGSGTQLSVL.